Sequencing of this T cell receptor (beta chain) was carried out in a study of blood T cell repertoires in COVID-19. Measured with immunoSEQ multiplex PCR; TCRdb has only the in-frame clones, and not every one. Here the sample spans 300,000 to 400,000 clones, 87% being singletons. The TCR comes from a man between 25 and 39 years old with COVID-19, enrolled during active disease. The material sequenced was peripheral blood.

CDR3 sequence (DNA): TGTGCCAGCAGTGATAACGGACTTTCGGGGGGGCATAACTATGGCTACACCTTC. Its protein is CASSDNGLSGGHNYGYTF. The rearrangement uses TRBV6-1 and TRBJ1-2; possible D gene TRBD1, 6 bases. The CDR3 is made up of 18 amino acids. Deletions cut 3 bases from V and 1 base from J, with 21 bases between. CDR1 is MNHNS, CDR2 SASEGT, per germline.